This T cell receptor (beta chain) emerged from a study of blood T cell repertoires in COVID-19. Study-level information: Sources were T cells, B-cell-depleted T cells, or PBMCs; the material itself was cDNA or gDNA.

The germline V gene has CDR1 SGHNT and CDR2 YYREEE (reference sequence). This CDR3 spans 15 amino acids. The trim removed 3 bases at V and 5 bases at J, leaving 6 bases unmatched. Per the original data handling: The authors estimated nucleated cell counts from reference gene primer amplification. TCRdb's copy holds only in-frame clones and misses some; the assay was immunoSEQ multiplex PCR. V, J and clone size derive from that table, while D and trimming were established from the DNA sequence. Here the sample spans 150,000 to 200,000 clones, about 88% being singletons. This clonotype was obtained from a man younger than 35 with acute or convalescent COVID-19. V is TRBV5-4 and J is TRBJ2-2, with TRBD2 matching over 8 bases. Sequenced sample: peripheral blood. CDR3 sequence (DNA): TGTGCCAGCAGCTCACGGGGGGGCGGGACCGGGGAGCTGTTTTTT. Its protein product is CASSSRGGGTGELFF.